These 8 T cell receptor beta chains originate from one sample sequenced in a study of blood T cells in healthy people across ages. PCR was performed a second time for 7 to 11 cycles using a sample-barcoded 5' primer and a J-beta primer mix. TCRdb analysed the 5' RACE reads with MiXCR anew, one entry per CDR3 protein. This sample has 1.5 million to 2 million distinct CDR3 sequences, with 40% to 55% found just once. Sequenced: blood. These receptor sequences come from a woman aged 40-49 years in good health.

V gene TRBV20-1 combines with J gene TRBJ2-7, with D uncertain. The ends were cut back, 4 bases at V and 3 bases at J, with 19 bases in the middle. In germline, CDR1 is DFQATT, CDR2 SNEGSKA (reference sequence). This CDR3 is built from 15 residues. CDR3 sequence: CSATPSGQYFYEQYF. The CDR3 DNA reads TGCAGTGCTACTCCCTCCGGCCAGTATTTCTACGAGCAGTACTTC.

The V gene is TRBV7-6, the J gene TRBJ2-6, with D maybe TRBD2 (6 bases). Germline CDR1 SGHVS, CDR2 FNYEAQ. Trimming removed 1 base from V and 0 bases from J, with 13 bases in between. CDR3 length equals 18 residues. The CDR3 DNA sequence: TGTGCCAGCAGCTTAGGGAGGGGTTCCCTCTCTGGGGCCAACGTCCTGACTTTC. Protein sequence: CASSLGRGSLSGANVLTF.

This clonotype has just a few counts. The chain employs TRBV12-3 or TRBV12-4 and TRBJ2-3, with TRBD1 matching over 8 bases. This CDR3 spans 14 amino acids. The ends lost 8 bases at V and 3 bases at J; junction bases unmatched: 7. CDR3 bases: TGTGCCAGCGGCCTGGACAGGGAAACAGATACGCAGTATTTT. This encodes CASGLDRETDTQYF.

This clonotype was seen a handful of times. The chain recombines TRBV4-2 with TRBJ1-2; 7 nucleotides agree with TRBD1. The CDR3 loop spans 16 amino acids. In germline, CDR1 is LGHNA, CDR2 YNFKEQ. V shed 4 bases and J 6 bases; nucleotides not matched to a gene: 14. For the CDR3, the DNA is TGTGCCAGCAGCCCTCAGGGGGAGGGACCTCTTCATGGCTACACCTTC. Protein: CASSPQGEGPLHGYTF.

In this sample, this clonotype turned up once. J is TRBJ2-5 and V is TRBV20-1; D is perhaps TRBD1 (5 bases). The DNA end lines up better with TRBJ2-7; the J call may be wrong. Germline CDR1 is DFQATT and CDR2 is SNEGSKA (reference sequence). The CDR3 runs 14 residues. CDR3 nucleotide sequence: TGCAGTGCTAGAGACGAACAGGATTTCAACGAGCAGTACTTC. Its protein is CSARDEQDFNEQYF.

The V and J genes are TRBV6-5 and TRBJ2-3, with D uncertain. There are 13 residues in the CDR3. CDR1 and CDR2 (germline): MNHEY, SVGAGI. The V end was cut by 5 bases, the J end by 4 bases, with 10 bases between. The CDR3: CASSTPPADTQYF. For the CDR3, the DNA is TGTGCCAGCAGTACACCCCCTGCAGATACGCAGTATTTT.

J is TRBJ2-3 and V is TRBV5-6, with D unresolved. Germline values: CDR1 SGHDT, CDR2 YYEEEE. Trimming stripped 2 bases from V and 4 bases from J, with 11 bases between. There are 14 residues in the CDR3. The CDR3 DNA is TGTGCCAGCAGCTTACTACCGGTGTCAGATACGCAGTATTTT. Encoded protein: CASSLLPVSDTQYF.

The CDR3 DNA reads TGTGCCAGCACCTTTGCGGAGACCCAGTACTTC. Amino acid sequence: CASTFAETQYF. V gene TRBV7-2 combines with J gene TRBJ2-5; D is ambiguous. The CDR3 length is 11 residues. From germline, CDR1 is SGHTA and CDR2 FQGNSA. With 7 bases removed from V and 5 bases from J, the gap between germline ends came to 8 bases.